This TCR beta chain derives from a study of blood T cell repertoires in COVID-19. In the study overall: Samples taken during acute and convalescent COVID-19 were collected in the United States, Italy and Spain.

Data came from immunoSEQ multiplex PCR; TCRdb stores just in-frame clones and leaves some out. The sample has about 89,000 clones, 55% to 75% seen once. Material for sequencing was peripheral blood. The receptor's source is a woman of 80 years or more with acute or convalescent COVID-19.

The CDR3 reads CASSLPRQETQYF. The CDR3 nucleotides read TGTGCCAGCAGCTTACCCAGACAAGAGACCCAGTACTTC. The V gene is TRBV11-2, the J gene TRBJ2-5; D call uncertain. Per the germline V gene, CDR1 is SGHAT and CDR2 is FQNNGV. The V end lost 2 bases, the J end lost 2 bases, and 6 bases lay between the germline ends. CDR3 length: 13 amino acids.